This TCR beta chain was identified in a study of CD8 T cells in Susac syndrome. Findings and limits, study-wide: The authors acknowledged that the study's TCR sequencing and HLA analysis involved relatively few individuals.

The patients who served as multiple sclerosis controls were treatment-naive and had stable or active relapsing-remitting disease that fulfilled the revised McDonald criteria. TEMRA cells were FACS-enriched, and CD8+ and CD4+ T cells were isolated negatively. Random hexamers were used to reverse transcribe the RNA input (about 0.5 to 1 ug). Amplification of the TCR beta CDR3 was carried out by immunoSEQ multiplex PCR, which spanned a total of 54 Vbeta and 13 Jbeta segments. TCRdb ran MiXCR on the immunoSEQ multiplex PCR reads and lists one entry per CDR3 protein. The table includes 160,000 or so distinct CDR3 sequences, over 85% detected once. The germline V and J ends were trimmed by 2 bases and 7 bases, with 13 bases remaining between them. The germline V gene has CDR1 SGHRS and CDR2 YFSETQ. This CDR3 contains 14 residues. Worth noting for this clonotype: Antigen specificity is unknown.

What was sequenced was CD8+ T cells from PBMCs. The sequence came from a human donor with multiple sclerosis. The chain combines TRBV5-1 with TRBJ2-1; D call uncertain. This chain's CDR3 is CASSLQSGRNEQFF. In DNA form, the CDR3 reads TGCGCCAGCAGCTTACAGTCTGGTCGGAATGAGCAGTTCTTC.